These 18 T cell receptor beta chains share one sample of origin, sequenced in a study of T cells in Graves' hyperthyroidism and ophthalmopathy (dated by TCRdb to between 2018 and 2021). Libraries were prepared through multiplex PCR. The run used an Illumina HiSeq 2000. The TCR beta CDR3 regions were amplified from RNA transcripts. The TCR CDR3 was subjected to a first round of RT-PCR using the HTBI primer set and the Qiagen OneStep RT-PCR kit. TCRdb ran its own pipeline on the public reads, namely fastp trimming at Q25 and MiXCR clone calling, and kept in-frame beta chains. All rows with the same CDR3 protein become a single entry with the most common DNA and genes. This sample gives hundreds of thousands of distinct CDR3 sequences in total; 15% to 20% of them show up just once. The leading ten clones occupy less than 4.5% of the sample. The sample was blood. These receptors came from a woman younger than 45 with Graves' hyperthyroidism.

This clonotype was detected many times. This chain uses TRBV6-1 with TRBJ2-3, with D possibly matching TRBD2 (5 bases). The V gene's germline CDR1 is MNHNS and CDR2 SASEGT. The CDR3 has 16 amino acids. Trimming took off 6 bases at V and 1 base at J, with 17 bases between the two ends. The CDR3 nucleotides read TGTGCCAGCAGACCCCTGGCGGAGAGGGGCACAGATACGCAGTATTTT. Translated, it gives CASRPLAERGTDTQYF.

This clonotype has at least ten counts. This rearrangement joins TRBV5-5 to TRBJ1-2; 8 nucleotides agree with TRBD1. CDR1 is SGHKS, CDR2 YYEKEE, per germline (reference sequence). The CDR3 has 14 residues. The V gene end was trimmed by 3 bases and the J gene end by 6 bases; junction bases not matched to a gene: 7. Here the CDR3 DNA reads TGTGCCAGCAGCTGGGGATTGGACAGGGATGGCTACACCTTC. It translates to CASSWGLDRDGYTF. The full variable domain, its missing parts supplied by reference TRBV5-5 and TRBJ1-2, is DAGVTQSPTHLIKTRGQQVTLRCSPISGHKSVSWYQQVLGQGPQFIFQYYEKEERGRGNFPDRFSARQFPNYSSELNVNALLLGDSALYLCASSWGLDRDGYTFGSGTRLTVV.

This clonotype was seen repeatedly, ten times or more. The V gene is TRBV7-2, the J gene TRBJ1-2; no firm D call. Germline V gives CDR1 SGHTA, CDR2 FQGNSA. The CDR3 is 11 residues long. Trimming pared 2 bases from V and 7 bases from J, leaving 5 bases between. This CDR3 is CASSLFGGYTF. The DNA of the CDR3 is TGTGCCAGCAGCTTATTTGGTGGCTACACCTTC. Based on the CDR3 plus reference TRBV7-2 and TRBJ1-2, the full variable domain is GAGVSQSPSNKVTEKGKDVELRCDPISGHTALYWYRQSLGQGLEFLIYFQGNSAPDKSGLPSDRFSAERTGGSVSTLTIQRTQQEDSAVYLCASSLFGGYTFGSGTRLTVV.

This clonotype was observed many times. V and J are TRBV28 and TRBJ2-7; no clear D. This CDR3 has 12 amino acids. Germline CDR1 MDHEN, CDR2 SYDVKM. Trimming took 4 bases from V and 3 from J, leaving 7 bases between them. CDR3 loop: CASSYRLYEQYF. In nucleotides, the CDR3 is TGTGCCAGCAGTTATCGTCTCTACGAGCAGTACTTC.

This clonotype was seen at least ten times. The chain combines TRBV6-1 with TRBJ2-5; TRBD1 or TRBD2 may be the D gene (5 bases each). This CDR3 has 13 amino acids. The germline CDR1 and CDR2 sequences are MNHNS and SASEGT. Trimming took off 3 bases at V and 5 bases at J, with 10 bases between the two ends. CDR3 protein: CASSDTGPETQYF. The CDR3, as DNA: TGTGCCAGCAGTGACACGGGGCCGGAGACCCAGTACTTC.

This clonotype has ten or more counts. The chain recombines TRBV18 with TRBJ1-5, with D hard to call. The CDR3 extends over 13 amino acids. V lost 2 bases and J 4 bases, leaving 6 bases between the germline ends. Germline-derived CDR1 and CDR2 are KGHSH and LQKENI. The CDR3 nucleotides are TGTGCCAGCTCACCAGACGAGAATCAGCCCCAGCATTTT. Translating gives CASSPDENQPQHF.

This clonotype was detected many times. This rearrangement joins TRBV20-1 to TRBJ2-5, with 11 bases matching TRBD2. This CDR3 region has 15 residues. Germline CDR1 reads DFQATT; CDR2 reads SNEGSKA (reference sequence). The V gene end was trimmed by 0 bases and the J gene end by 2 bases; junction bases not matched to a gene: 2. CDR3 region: CSARDRLAGQETQYF. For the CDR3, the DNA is TGCAGTGCTAGAGATAGACTAGCGGGGCAAGAGACCCAGTACTTC.

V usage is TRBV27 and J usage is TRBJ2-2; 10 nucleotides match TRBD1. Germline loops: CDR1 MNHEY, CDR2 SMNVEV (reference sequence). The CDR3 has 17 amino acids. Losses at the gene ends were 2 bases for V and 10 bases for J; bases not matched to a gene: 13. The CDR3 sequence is CASSLRGQGSPITELFF. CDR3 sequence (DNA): TGTGCCAGCAGTTTAAGGGGACAGGGGTCCCCTATTACGGAGCTGTTTTTT.

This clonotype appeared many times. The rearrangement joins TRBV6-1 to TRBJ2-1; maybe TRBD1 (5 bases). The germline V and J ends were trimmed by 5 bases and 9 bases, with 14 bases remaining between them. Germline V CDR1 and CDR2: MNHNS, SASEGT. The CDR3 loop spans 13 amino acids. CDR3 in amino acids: CASSSVLTAEQFF. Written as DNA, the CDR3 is TGTGCCAGCAGTTCCGTTCTGACAGCTGAGCAGTTCTTC.

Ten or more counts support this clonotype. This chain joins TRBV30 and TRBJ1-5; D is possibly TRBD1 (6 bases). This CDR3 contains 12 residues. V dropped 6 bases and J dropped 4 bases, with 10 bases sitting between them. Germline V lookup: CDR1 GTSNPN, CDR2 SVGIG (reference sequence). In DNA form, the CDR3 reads TGTGCCTGCTGTACAGGGAATCAGCCCCAGCATTTT. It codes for CACCTGNQPQHF.

DNA for the CDR3: TGTGCCATCAGACCCGGGACAAATAGCTATGGCTACACCTTC. This gives the protein CAIRPGTNSYGYTF. The chain employs TRBV10-3 and TRBJ1-2; a weak D match, TRBD1 (6 bases). The germline V gene has CDR1 ENHRY and CDR2 SYGVKD. The CDR3 has 14 residues. Trimming cost V 6 bases and J 4 bases, with 15 bases left between them.

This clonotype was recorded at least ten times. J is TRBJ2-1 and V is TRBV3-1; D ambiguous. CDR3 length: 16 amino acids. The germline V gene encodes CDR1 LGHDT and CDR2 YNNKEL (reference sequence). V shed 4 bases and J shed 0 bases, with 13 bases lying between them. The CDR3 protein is CASSPSGTRSYNEQFF. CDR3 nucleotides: TGTGCCAGCAGCCCCTCCGGTACTCGCTCCTACAATGAGCAGTTCTTC.

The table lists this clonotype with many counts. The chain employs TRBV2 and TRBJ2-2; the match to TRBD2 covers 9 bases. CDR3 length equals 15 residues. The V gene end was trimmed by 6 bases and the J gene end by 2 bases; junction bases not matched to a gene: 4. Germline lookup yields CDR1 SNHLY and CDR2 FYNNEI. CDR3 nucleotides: TGTGCCAGCAGACCGGGACTAGCTAACACCGGGGAGCTGTTTTTT. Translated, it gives CASRPGLANTGELFF.

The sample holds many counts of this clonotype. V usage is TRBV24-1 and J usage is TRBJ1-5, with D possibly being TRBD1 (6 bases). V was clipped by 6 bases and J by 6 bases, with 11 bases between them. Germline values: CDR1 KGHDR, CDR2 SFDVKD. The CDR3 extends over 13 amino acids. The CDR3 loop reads CATSYQGTQPQHF. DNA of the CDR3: TGTGCCACCAGTTACCAGGGGACTCAGCCCCAGCATTTT.

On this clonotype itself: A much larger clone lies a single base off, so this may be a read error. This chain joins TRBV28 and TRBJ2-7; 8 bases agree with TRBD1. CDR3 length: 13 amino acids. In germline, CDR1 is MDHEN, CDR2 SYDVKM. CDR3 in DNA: TGTGCCACCCTAACAGGGGGGCCCTACGAGCGGTACTTC. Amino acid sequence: CATLTGGPYERYF.

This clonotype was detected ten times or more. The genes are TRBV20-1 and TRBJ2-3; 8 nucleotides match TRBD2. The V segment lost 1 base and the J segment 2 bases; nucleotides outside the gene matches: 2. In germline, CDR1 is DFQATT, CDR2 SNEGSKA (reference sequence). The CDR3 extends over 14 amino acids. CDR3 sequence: CSARAGGITDTQYF. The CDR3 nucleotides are TGCAGTGCTAGAGCGGGGGGGATCACAGATACGCAGTATTTT.

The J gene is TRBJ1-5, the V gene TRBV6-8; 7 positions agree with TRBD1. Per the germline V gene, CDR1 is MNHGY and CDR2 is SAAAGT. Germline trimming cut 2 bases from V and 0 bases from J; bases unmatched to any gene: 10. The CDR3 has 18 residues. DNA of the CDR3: TGTGCCAGCAGTTACCCCCAGGGGGGGGGTTATAGCAATCAGCCCCAGCATTTT. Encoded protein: CASSYPQGGGYSNQPQHF.

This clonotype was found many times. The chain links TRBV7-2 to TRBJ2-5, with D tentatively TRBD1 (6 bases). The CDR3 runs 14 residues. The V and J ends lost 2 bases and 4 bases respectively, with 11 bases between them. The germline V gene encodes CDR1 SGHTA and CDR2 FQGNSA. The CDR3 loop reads CASSLHQGLETQYF. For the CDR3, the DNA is TGTGCCAGCAGCTTACATCAGGGGCTAGAGACCCAGTACTTC.